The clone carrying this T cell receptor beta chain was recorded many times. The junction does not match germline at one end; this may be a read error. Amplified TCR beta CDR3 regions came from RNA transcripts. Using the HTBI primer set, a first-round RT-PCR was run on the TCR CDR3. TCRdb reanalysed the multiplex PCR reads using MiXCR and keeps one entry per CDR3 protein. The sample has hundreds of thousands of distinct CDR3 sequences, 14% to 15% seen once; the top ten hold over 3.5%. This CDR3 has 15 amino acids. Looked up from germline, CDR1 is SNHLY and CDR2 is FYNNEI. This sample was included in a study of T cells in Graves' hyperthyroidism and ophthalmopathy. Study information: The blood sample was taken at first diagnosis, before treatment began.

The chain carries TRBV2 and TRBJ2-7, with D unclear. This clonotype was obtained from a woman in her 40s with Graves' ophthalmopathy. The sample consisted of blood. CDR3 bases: TGTGCCAGCAATGAAGGCCCGGTGCCCTCCTACGAGCAGTACTTC. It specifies CASNEGPVPSYEQYF.